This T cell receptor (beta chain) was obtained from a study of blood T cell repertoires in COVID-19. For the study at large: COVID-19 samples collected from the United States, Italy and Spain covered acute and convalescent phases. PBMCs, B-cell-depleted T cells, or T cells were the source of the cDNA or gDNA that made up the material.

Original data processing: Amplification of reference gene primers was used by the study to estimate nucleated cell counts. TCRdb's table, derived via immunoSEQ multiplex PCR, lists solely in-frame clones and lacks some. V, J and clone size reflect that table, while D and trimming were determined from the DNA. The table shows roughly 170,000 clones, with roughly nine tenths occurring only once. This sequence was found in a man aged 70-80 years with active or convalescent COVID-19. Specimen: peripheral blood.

The chain's CDR3 is CASSLGGGPYEQYF. Here the CDR3 DNA reads TGTGCCAGCAGCTTAGGGGGGGGACCCTACGAGCAGTACTTC. J is TRBJ2-7 and V is TRBV7-6; 7 bases fit TRBD2. J gave up 2 bases and V 1 base, and 2 bases lay outside the gene matches. The CDR3 covers 14 residues. In germline, CDR1 is SGHVS, CDR2 FNYEAQ. The variable domain in full, with the rest retrieved from reference TRBV7-6 and TRBJ2-7, is GAGVSQSPRYKVTKRGQDVALRCDPISGHVSLYWYRQALGQGPEFLTYFNYEAQQDKSGLPNDRFSAERPEGSISTLTIQRTEQRDSAMYRCASSLGGGPYEQYFGPGTRLTVT.